This T cell receptor beta chain was observed in a study of cytomegalovirus exposure and HLA in healthy donors. Study-wide findings and caveats: CMV antigen specificity of a few CMV-associated chains was confirmed in vitro. Within a later analysis, the majority of CMV-associated TCR beta chains appeared HLA-restricted.

The PCR had 60 Vbeta and 13 Jbeta primers. Only in-frame clones appear in the TCRdb table, and some are missing; sequencing was by immunoSEQ multiplex PCR. The table records approximately 180,000 clones, around 82% of them present only once. A remark on this clone: The antigen remains undetermined.

Sequenced material: PBMCs. This TCR was recovered from a woman between 45 and 60 years old in good health and CMV-seropositive.

The CDR3 is CASSPGGWSGELFF. Written as DNA, the CDR3 is TGTGCCAGCTCACCAGGGGGCTGGAGCGGGGAGCTGTTTTTT. V usage is TRBV18 and J usage is TRBJ2-2; maybe TRBD1 (6 bases). Trimming cost V 2 bases and J 7 bases, with 11 bases left between them. Germline assignment: CDR1 KGHSH and CDR2 LQKENI. The CDR3 length is 14 residues.